This entry describes one T cell receptor (beta chain). The repertoire was sequenced with immunoSEQ multiplex PCR; TCRdb's copy has only in-frame clones and lacks some. The sample records 90,000 to 130,000 clones, around 81% being singletons. The data were taken from a study of T cell responses to AZD1222 COVID-19 vaccine. Germline-derived CDR1 and CDR2 are MDHEN and SYDVKM. V lost 5 bases, J lost 0 bases, and 14 bases lay in between. The CDR3 length is 15 residues. The clonotype originates from an adult in good health. The chain has TRBV28 and TRBJ2-7; D is unclear. Source: peripheral blood, taken on day 0 of AZD1222 vaccination. The CDR3: CASSPIVLNSYEQYF. In DNA form, the CDR3 reads TGTGCCAGCAGTCCAATAGTCCTTAACTCCTACGAGCAGTACTTC.